The present T cell receptor (beta chain) was sequenced within a study of PD-L1 blockade in urothelial cancer. Looking at the study overall: Male sex and bladder-origin urothelial cancer characterized about 90% of the roughly 30 patients. Patients previously received 0 to 3 chemotherapy regimens. Study-wide results and caveats: Tumor-linked clones in blood grew more by 3 weeks in durable-benefit patients.

Generated by immunoSEQ multiplex PCR, the TCRdb table keeps only in-frame clones and is missing some. The sample has about 48,000 clones; 65% to 85% are singletons. In regard to this clone: The antigen is not known.

Germline CDR1 is SGDLS and CDR2 is YYNGEE. V was pared by 5 bases and J by 6 bases, with 7 bases of the junction left unmatched. This CDR3 has 14 residues. The time point here: peripheral blood 6 weeks after treatment start. This TCR was recovered from a man aged 65 to 79 with urothelial cancer. J is TRBJ2-2 and V is TRBV9; 7 nucleotides match TRBD2. The sequencing here drew on PBMCs, taken around atezolizumab (anti-PD-L1) treatment. In DNA, the CDR3 is TGTGCCAGCAGAGCGGGACTCTCCTCCGGGGAGCTGTTTTTT. This gives the protein CASRAGLSSGELFF.